This T cell receptor beta chain is from a study of STAT3 mutations in large granular lymphocyte leukemia. Data came from immunoSEQ multiplex PCR; TCRdb stores just in-frame clones and leaves some out. The profile shows approximately 12,000 clones, more than 75% of them singletons. Study-level results: Clonal expansion was inferred from samples taken at other timepoints. Every T-cell large granular lymphocyte leukemia patient had at least one immunodominant TCR beta clonotype. A small but highly pathogenic clone may have been missed.

Details on this clone: Its antigen is still unknown.

V dropped 0 bases and J dropped 7 bases, with 9 bases sitting between them. From germline, CDR1 is SQVTM and CDR2 ANQGSEA. This CDR3 comprises 12 residues. The TCR sequence derives from a man aged 60 to 69 with T-cell large granular lymphocyte leukemia. Some clones in this sample may be carry-over from other donors' samples. Sequencing was performed on peripheral blood mononuclear cells. The V call is TRBV29-1, the J call TRBJ1-2; TRBD1 is a possible D gene (5 bases). The CDR3 is CSVEEGRGGYTF. The DNA for the CDR3 is TGCAGCGTTGAAGAGGGGCGTGGTGGCTACACCTTC.